The table lists the clone carrying this T cell receptor beta chain with a few counts. What it binds is unknown. Method: immunoSEQ multiplex PCR; TCRdb's copy keeps in-frame clones and lacks some. Of roughly 28,000 clones listed, roughly 82% are singletons. These data belong to a study of graft-versus-host responses after intestinal transplantation. As for the study in general: Isolated intestinal, liver-intestinal, or multivisceral transplants were what recipients had. Study results and caveats: Those patients showing graft-donor T cell macrochimerism displayed high graft-versus-host to host-versus-graft clonal ratios in allografts. There was an association between peak levels of circulating GvH clones and early post-transplant HvG declines.

The starting material was unstimulated CD4+ T cells sorted from spleen or lymph node cells, obtained before intestinal transplant. The receptor was isolated from a human donor who received an intestinal transplant.

DNA for the CDR3: TGTGCCATCTCGGTGGGGGGGGGACAGACTGAAGCTTTCTTT. Encoded protein: CAISVGGGQTEAFF. The chain recombines TRBV27 with TRBJ1-1; 7 bases line up with TRBD1. Germline CDR1 and CDR2: MNHEY and SMNVEV (reference sequence). This CDR3 comprises 14 residues. The ends lost 10 bases at V and 5 bases at J; junction bases unmatched: 13.